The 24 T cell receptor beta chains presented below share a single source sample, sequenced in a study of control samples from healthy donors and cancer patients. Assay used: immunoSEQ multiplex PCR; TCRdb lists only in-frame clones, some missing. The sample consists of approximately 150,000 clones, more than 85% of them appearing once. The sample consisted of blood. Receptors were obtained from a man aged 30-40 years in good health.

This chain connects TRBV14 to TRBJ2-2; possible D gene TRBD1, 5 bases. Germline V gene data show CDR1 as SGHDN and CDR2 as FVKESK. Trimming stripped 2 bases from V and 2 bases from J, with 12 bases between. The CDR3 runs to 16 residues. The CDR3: CASSQTGYQNTGELFF. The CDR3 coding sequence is TGTGCCAGCAGCCAAACAGGTTACCAAAACACCGGGGAGCTGTTTTTT.

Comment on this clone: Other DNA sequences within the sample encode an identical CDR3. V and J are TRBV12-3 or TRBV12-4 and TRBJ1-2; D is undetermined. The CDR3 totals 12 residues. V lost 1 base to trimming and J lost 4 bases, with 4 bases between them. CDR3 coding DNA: TGTGCCAGCAGTTTAGGGTCCTATGGCTACACCTTC. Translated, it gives CASSLGSYGYTF.

The CDR3 sequence: CASSLTADTQYF. CDR3 bases: TGTGCCAGCAGCTTAACTGCAGATACGCAGTATTTT. The chain carries TRBV7-3 and TRBJ2-3; D remains ambiguous. Germline V CDR1 and CDR2: SGHTA, FQGTGA. This CDR3 has 12 residues. Deletions cut 0 bases from V and 4 bases from J, with 2 bases between. Supplemented by reference TRBV7-3 and TRBJ2-3, the full variable domain reads GAGVSQTPSNKVTEKGKYVELRCDPISGHTALYWYRQSLGQGPEFLIYFQGTGAADDSGLPNDRFFAVRPEGSVSTLKIQRTERGDSAVYLCASSLTADTQYFGPGTRLTVL.

CDR3 sequence (DNA): TGTGCCAGCAGTGAATATGGGGGCAGGGGGCAGTCACCCCTCCACTTT. Residues: CASSEYGGRGQSPLHF. The chain combines TRBV25-1 with TRBJ1-6; 8 nucleotides match TRBD1. Looked up from germline, CDR1 is MGHDK and CDR2 is SYGVNS. V lost 0 bases to trimming and J lost 10 bases; unmatched junction nucleotides: 8. CDR3 length equals 16 residues.

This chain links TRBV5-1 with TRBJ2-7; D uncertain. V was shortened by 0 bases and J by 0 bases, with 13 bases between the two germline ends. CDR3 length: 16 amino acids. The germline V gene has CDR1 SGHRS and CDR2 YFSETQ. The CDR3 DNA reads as TGCGCCAGCAGCTTGGGGTCTGGGTCCAACTCCTACGAGCAGTACTTC. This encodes CASSLGSGSNSYEQYF. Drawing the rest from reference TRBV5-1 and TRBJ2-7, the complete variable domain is KAGVTQTPRYLIKTRGQQVTLSCSPISGHRSVSWYQQTPGQGLQFLFEYFSETQRNKGNFPGRFSGRQFSNSRSEMNVSTLELGDSALYLCASSLGSGSNSYEQYFGPGTRLTVT.

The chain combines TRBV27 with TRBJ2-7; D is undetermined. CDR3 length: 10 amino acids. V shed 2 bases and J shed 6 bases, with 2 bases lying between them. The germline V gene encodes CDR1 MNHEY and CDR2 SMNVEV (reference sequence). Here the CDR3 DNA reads TGTGCCAGCAGTTTAGGCGAGCAGTACTTC. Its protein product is CASSLGEQYF.

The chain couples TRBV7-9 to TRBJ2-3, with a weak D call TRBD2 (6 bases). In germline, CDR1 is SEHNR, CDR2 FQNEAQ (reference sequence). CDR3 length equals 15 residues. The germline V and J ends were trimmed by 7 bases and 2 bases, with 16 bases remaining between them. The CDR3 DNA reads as TGTGCCAGCATGGGATCGGGGGAGCACACAGATACGCAGTATTTT. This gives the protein CASMGSGEHTDTQYF.

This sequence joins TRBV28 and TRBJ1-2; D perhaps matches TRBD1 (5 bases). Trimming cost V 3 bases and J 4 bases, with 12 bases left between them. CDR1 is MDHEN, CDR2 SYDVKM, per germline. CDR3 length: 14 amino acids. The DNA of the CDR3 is TGTGCCAGCAGTTTGGAGGGGCATGGCTATGGCTACACCTTC. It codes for CASSLEGHGYGYTF.

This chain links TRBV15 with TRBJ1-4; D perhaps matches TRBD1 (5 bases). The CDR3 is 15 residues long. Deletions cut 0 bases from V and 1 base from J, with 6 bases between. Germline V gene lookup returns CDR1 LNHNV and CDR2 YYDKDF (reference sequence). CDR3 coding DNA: TGTGCCACCAGCAGAGAGGGGGGAACTAATGAAAAACTGTTTTTT. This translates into CATSREGGTNEKLFF.

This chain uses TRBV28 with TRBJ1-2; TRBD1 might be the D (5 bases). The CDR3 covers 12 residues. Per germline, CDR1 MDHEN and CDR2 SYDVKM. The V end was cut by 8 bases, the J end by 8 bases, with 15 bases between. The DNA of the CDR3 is TGTGCCAGCCGAGGGCAGGGTGGGGGCTACACCTTC. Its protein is CASRGQGGGYTF.

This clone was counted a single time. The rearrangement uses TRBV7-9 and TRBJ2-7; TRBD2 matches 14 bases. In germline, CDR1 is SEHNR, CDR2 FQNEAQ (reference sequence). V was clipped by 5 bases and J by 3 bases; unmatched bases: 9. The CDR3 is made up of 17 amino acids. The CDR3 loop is CASSTPGLAGGNYEQYF. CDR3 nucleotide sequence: TGTGCCAGCAGCACCCCTGGACTAGCGGGGGGTAACTACGAGCAGTACTTC.

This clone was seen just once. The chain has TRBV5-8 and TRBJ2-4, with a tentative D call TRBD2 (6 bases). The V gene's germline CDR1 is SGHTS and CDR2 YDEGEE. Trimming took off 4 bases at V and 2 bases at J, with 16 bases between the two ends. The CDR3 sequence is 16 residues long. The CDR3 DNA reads TGTGCCAGCAGCCCCCGACTAGACGGGACCAAAAACATTCAGTACTTC. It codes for CASSPRLDGTKNIQYF. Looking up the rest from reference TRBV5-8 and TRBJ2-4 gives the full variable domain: EAGVTQSPTHLIKTRGQQATLRCSPISGHTSVYWYQQALGLGLQFLLWYDEGEERNRGNFPPRFSGRQFPNYSSELNVNALELEDSALYLCASSPRLDGTKNIQYFGAGTRLSVL.

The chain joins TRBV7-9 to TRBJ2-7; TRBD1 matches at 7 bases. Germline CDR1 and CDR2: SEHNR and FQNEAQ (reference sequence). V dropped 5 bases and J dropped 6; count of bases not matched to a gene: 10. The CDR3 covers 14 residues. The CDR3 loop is CASSHSQGWGEQYF. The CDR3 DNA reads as TGTGCCAGCAGCCATTCACAGGGGTGGGGCGAGCAGTACTTC.

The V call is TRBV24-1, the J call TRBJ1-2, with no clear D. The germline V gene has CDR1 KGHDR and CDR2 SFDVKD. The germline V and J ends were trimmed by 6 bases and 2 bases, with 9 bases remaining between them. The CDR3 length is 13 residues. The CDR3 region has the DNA TGTGCCACCAGTAAGACCGAAAACTATGGCTACACCTTC. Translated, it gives CATSKTENYGYTF.

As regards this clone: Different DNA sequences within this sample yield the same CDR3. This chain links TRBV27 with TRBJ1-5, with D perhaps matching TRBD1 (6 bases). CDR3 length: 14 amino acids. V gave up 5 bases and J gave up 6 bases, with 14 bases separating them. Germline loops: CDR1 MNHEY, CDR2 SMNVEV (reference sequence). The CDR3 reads CASSQGGGGQPQHF. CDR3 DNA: TGTGCCAGCAGTCAAGGGGGGGGCGGTCAGCCCCAGCATTTT.

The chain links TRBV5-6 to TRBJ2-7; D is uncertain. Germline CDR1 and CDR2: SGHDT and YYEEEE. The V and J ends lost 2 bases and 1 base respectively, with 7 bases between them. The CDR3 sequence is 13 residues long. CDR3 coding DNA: TGTGCCAGCAGCTTCCGGATATCCTACGAGCAGTACTTC. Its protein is CASSFRISYEQYF.

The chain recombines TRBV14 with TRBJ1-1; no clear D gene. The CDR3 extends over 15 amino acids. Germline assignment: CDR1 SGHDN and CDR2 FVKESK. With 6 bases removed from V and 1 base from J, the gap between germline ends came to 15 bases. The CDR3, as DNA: TGTGCCAGCAGTGCCTACTTGGGAACGAACACTGAAGCTTTCTTT. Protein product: CASSAYLGTNTEAFF.

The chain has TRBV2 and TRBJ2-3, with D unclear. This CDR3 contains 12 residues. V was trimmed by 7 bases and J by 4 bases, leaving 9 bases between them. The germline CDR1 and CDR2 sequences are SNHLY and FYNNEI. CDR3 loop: CASTLQSDTQYF. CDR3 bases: TGTGCCAGCACACTACAGTCAGATACGCAGTATTTT.

CDR3 DNA: TGTGCCATCAGTGCTGGGGCCCACTCTGGAAACACCATATATTTT. Protein sequence: CAISAGAHSGNTIYF. This chain connects TRBV10-3 to TRBJ1-3; D is perhaps TRBD1 (5 bases). The CDR3 totals 15 residues. The ends were cut back, 4 bases at V and 0 bases at J, with 10 bases in the middle. Germline-derived CDR1 and CDR2 are ENHRY and SYGVKD.

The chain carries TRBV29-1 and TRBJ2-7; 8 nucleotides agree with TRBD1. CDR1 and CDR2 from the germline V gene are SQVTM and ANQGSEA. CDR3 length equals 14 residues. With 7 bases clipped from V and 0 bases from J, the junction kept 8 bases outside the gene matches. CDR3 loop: CSGTQGAPSYEQYF. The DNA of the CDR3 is TGCAGCGGCACGCAGGGGGCCCCCTCCTACGAGCAGTACTTC.

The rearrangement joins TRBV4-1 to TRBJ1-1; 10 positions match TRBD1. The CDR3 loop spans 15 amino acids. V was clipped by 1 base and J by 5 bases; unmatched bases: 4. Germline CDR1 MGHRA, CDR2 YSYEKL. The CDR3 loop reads CASSQAGQGLTEAFF. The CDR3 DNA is TGCGCCAGCAGCCAAGCGGGACAGGGGTTGACTGAAGCTTTCTTT.

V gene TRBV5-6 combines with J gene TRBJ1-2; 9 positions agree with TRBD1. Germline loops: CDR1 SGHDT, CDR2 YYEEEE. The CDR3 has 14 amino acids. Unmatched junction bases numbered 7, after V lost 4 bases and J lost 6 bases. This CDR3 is CASSPIDRGDGYTF. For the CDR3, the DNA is TGTGCCAGCAGCCCGATTGACAGGGGGGATGGCTACACCTTC.

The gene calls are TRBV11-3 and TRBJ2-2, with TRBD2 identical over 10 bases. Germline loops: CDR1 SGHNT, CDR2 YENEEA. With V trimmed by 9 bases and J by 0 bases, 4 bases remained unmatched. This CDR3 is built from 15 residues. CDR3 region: CASSSGGTNTGELFF. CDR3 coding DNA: TGTGCCAGTTCTAGCGGGGGTACGAACACCGGGGAGCTGTTTTTT.

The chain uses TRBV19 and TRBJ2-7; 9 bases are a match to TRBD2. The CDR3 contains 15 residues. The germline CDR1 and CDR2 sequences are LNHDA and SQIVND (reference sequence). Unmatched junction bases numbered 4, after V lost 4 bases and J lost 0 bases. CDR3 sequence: CASSTPSGDSYEQYF. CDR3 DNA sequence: TGTGCCAGTAGTACCCCTAGCGGGGACTCCTACGAGCAGTACTTC.